The 27 T cell receptor beta chains given below trace back to one sample, sequenced in a study of T cells after yellow fever vaccination. One entry per CDR3 protein results from TCRdb running MiXCR on the 5' RACE reads. The top ten hold roughly 18% of the sample, which has under 400,000 distinct CDR3 sequences, approximately 10% seen once. The source material was PBMCs, sampled on the day of the first yellow fever vaccination. Receptor source: a man aged 18 to 30 who received the YFV17D yellow fever vaccine.

This clonotype was recorded at least ten times. The genes are TRBV20-1 and TRBJ1-2, with 7 bases aligning to TRBD1. The CDR3 runs to 14 residues. The J segment lost 4 bases and the V segment lost 5 bases, leaving 10 bases of the junction unmatched. Germline-derived CDR1 and CDR2 are DFQATT and SNEGSKA (reference sequence). CDR3 sequence: CSASTGTVTYGYTF. The CDR3, as DNA: TGCAGTGCTTCAACCGGGACAGTTACCTATGGCTACACCTTC.

CDR3 in amino acids: CASGLGGEQYF. The CDR3 coding sequence is TGTGCTAGTGGCCTGGGGGGGGAGCAGTACTTC. The chain uses TRBV12-5 and TRBJ2-7; 7 bases align to TRBD2. This CDR3 spans 11 amino acids. V lost 6 bases, J lost 7 bases, and 3 bases stayed unmatched. Germline V gene sequence: CDR1 LGHNT, CDR2 FRNRAP. The full variable domain, its missing parts supplied by reference TRBV12-5 and TRBJ2-7, is DARVTQTPRHKVTEMGQEVTMRCQPILGHNTVFWYRQTMMQGLELLAYFRNRAPLDDSGMPKDRFSAEMPDATLATLKIQPSEPRDSAVYFCASGLGGEQYFGPGTRLTVT.

The V and J genes are TRBV7-6 and TRBJ2-1; D is possibly TRBD1 or TRBD2 (5 bases each). V lost 5 bases and J lost 9, with 17 bases in between. CDR3 length: 14 residues. Germline CDR1 and CDR2: SGHVS and FNYEAQ. The CDR3 coding sequence is TGTGCCAGCAGCCCTTCATCCGACAGCGGTGAGCAGTTCTTC. It encodes CASSPSSDSGEQFF. Filled out from reference TRBV7-6 and TRBJ2-1, the complete variable domain reads GAGVSQSPRYKVTKRGQDVALRCDPISGHVSLYWYRQALGQGPEFLTYFNYEAQQDKSGLPNDRFSAERPEGSISTLTIQRTEQRDSAMYRCASSPSSDSGEQFFGPGTRLTVL.

This clonotype has a handful of counts. V gene TRBV5-6 combines with J gene TRBJ1-2, with 7 positions matching TRBD1. This CDR3 comprises 16 residues. CDR1 is SGHDT, CDR2 YYEEEE, per germline. The V segment lost 1 base and the J segment 3 bases; nucleotides outside the gene matches: 9. CDR3 amino acids: CASSLPGGSRYYGYTF. DNA for the CDR3: TGTGCCAGCAGCTTGCCAGGGGGAAGTCGGTACTATGGCTACACCTTC. Together with reference TRBV5-6 and TRBJ1-2, the CDR3 gives the full variable domain: DAGVTQSPTHLIKTRGQQVTLRCSPKSGHDTVSWYQQALGQGPQFIFQYYEEEERQRGNFPDRFSGHQFPNYSSELNVNALLLGDSALYLCASSLPGGSRYYGYTFGSGTRLTVV.

V is TRBV6-2 or TRBV6-3 and J is TRBJ2-1, with TRBD1 matching over 7 bases. The V and J ends lost 5 bases and 6 bases, in that order; junction bases with no gene match: 10. This CDR3 comprises 15 residues. In germline, CDR1 is MNHEY, CDR2 SVGEGT. CDR3 bases: TGTGCCAGCAGTCGACAGGGAGCCTGGGTCAATGAGCAGTTCTTC. This translates into CASSRQGAWVNEQFF.

There are a few counts of this clonotype. The chain couples TRBV12-3 or TRBV12-4 to TRBJ1-4; TRBD1 is a possible D gene (5 bases). The length of the CDR3 is 17 residues. V lost 4 bases and J lost 5, with 20 bases in between. For the CDR3, the DNA is TGTGCCAGCAGTTCTACGATGGGGCAGGGAGACAATGAAAAACTGTTTTTT. Translated, it gives CASSSTMGQGDNEKLFF.

The chain joins TRBV15 to TRBJ2-3, with 11 bases fitting TRBD2. CDR1 is LNHNV, CDR2 YYDKDF, per germline (reference sequence). The CDR3 length is 18 residues. The ends lost 1 base at V and 3 bases at J; junction bases unmatched: 9. CDR3 DNA sequence: TGTGCCACCAGCAGAGTCGTGGTAGCGGGGGGGCCGACAGATACGCAGTATTTT. The encoded protein is CATSRVVVAGGPTDTQYF.

The table lists this clonotype with a few counts. The chain has TRBV7-8 and TRBJ1-5; weak D call: TRBD1 (6 bases). Per germline, CDR1 SGHVS and CDR2 FQNEAQ. CDR3 size: 17 residues. Between the trimmed V and J ends, which lost 1 base and 5 bases, there was a span of 18 bases. The CDR3 DNA reads TGTGCCAGCAGCTTAGACAGGGAAAGGGGCCGGTATCAGCCCCAGCATTTT. Translation: CASSLDRERGRYQPQHF.

The table lists this clonotype with a few counts. V usage is TRBV7-6 and J usage is TRBJ2-5; TRBD2 might be the D (5 bases). Germline V gene sequence: CDR1 SGHVS, CDR2 FNYEAQ. This CDR3 spans 16 amino acids. V was clipped by 5 bases and J by 5 bases, with 21 bases between them. CDR3 bases: TGTGCCAGCAGCCCACAGAGGGTAGAGTTTGAGGAGACCCAGTACTTC. It is translated as CASSPQRVEFEETQYF. The variable domain in full, completed from reference TRBV7-6 and TRBJ2-5, reads GAGVSQSPRYKVTKRGQDVALRCDPISGHVSLYWYRQALGQGPEFLTYFNYEAQQDKSGLPNDRFSAERPEGSISTLTIQRTEQRDSAMYRCASSPQRVEFEETQYFGPGTRLLVL.

The chain links TRBV20-1 to TRBJ2-2; tentatively, D is TRBD2 (5 bases). V was cut by 3 bases and J by 7 bases, with 12 bases left in between. Germline V lookup: CDR1 DFQATT, CDR2 SNEGSKA (reference sequence). The CDR3 covers 13 residues. This CDR3 is CSARGPGGGELFF. CDR3 sequence (DNA): TGCAGTGCTAGGGGCCCCGGAGGCGGGGAGCTGTTTTTT.

The chain recombines TRBV7-2 with TRBJ2-1; D uncertain. V was clipped by 5 bases and J by 10 bases, with 12 bases between them. Germline assignment: CDR1 SGHTA and CDR2 FQGNSA. The CDR3 is 12 amino acids. In DNA form, the CDR3 reads TGTGCCAGCAGCCCACCGCCCCAGGAGCAGTTCTTC. It encodes CASSPPPQEQFF.

The chain has TRBV7-9 and TRBJ1-6; a weak D match, TRBD1 (6 bases). The CDR3 has 15 amino acids. CDR1 is SEHNR and CDR2 is FQNEAQ in the germline V gene (reference sequence). The ends were cut back, 5 bases at V and 7 bases at J, with 15 bases in the middle. CDR3 amino acids: CASSGPDRNNSPLHF. In DNA form, the CDR3 reads TGTGCCAGCAGCGGCCCGGACAGAAACAATTCACCCCTCCACTTT.

This clonotype was counted only a few times. This chain connects TRBV6-5 to TRBJ2-1; D gene ambiguous. With 0 bases removed from V and 6 bases from J, the gap between germline ends came to 12 bases. The CDR3 covers 15 residues. Germline assignment: CDR1 MNHEY and CDR2 SVGAGI. CDR3: CASSYSASGTNEQFF. DNA for the CDR3: TGTGCCAGCAGTTACTCCGCATCCGGAACCAATGAGCAGTTCTTC.

The V and J genes are TRBV9 and TRBJ1-1; perhaps TRBD1 as D (6 bases). V gave up 4 bases and J gave up 5 bases, with 18 bases separating them. Germline CDR1 is SGDLS and CDR2 is YYNGEE. The CDR3 length is 15 residues. The CDR3 loop is CASSRRTDPRTEAFF. The CDR3 DNA follows: TGTGCCAGCAGCCGAAGGACAGACCCGAGGACTGAAGCTTTCTTT.

The chain carries TRBV5-1 and TRBJ2-7; the D is unclear. Per the germline V gene, CDR1 is SGHRS and CDR2 is YFSETQ. CDR3 length: 14 amino acids. V lost 0 bases and J 6 bases, leaving 13 bases between the germline ends. CDR3 coding DNA: TGCGCCAGCAGCTTGGACGCCACAGAGCCCGAGCAGTACGTC. As protein: CASSLDATEPEQYV.

This clonotype has just a few counts. The genes are TRBV19 and TRBJ1-1, with 9 bases that match TRBD1. V lost 3 bases, J lost 2 bases, and 4 bases stayed unmatched. The germline V gene encodes CDR1 LNHDA and CDR2 SQIVND (reference sequence). The CDR3 has 15 residues. This CDR3 is CASSIGTGFNTEAFF. The CDR3 region has the DNA TGTGCCAGTAGTATCGGGACAGGGTTTAACACTGAAGCTTTCTTT.

CDR3 bases: TGTGCCAGCAGACGAGGGGGAGATACGCAGTATTTT. Amino acid sequence: CASRRGGDTQYF. The gene calls are TRBV6-5 and TRBJ2-3, with a possible D match to TRBD1 (6 bases). The germline gives CDR1 MNHEY, CDR2 SVGAGI. The CDR3 contains 12 residues. V was cut by 6 bases and J by 5 bases, with 9 bases left in between.

CDR3 region: CASSQEGTGVEQYF. The CDR3 coding sequence is TGCGCCAGCAGCCAAGAGGGGACAGGGGTCGAGCAGTACTTC. V usage is TRBV4-3 and J usage is TRBJ2-7, with 10 bases identical to TRBD1. CDR3 size: 14 residues. Germline V gives CDR1 LGHNA, CDR2 YSLEER. The trim removed 0 bases at V and 6 bases at J, leaving 2 bases unmatched.

There are a few counts of this clonotype. V usage is TRBV5-6 and J usage is TRBJ2-1, with unresolved D. With 0 bases removed from V and 5 bases from J, the gap between germline ends came to 18 bases. CDR3 size: 17 residues. Germline CDR1 reads SGHDT; CDR2 reads YYEEEE. CDR3 DNA: TGTGCCAGCAGCTTGGTGTTTACGGCTAGAAAAAACAATGAGCAGTTCTTC. Its protein product is CASSLVFTARKNNEQFF.

V usage is TRBV4-2 and J usage is TRBJ2-6; 8 positions match TRBD1. Germline CDR1 and CDR2: LGHNA and YNFKEQ. J gave up 0 bases and V 2 bases, and 12 bases lay outside the gene matches. The CDR3 spans 20 residues. The DNA for the CDR3 is TGTGCCAGCAGCCAAATCTTCCGAGACAGGGGCGCCTCTGGGGCCAACGTCCTGACTTTC. Protein: CASSQIFRDRGASGANVLTF.

The chain uses TRBV6-2 or TRBV6-3 and TRBJ2-5; D not resolved. Germline lookup yields CDR1 MNHEY and CDR2 SVGEGT. Trimming shortened V by 0 bases and J by 5 bases, and 10 bases separated the two germline ends. CDR3 size: 14 residues. CDR3 amino acids: CASSYSNARETQYF. CDR3 nucleotide sequence: TGTGCCAGCAGTTACTCGAATGCGAGGGAGACCCAGTACTTC.

The chain is built from TRBV24-1 and TRBJ2-7; D call uncertain. The CDR3 runs 9 residues. The V gene lost 6 bases and the J gene lost 5 bases, with 1 base spanning the gap. CDR1 is KGHDR, CDR2 SFDVKD, per germline. In DNA form, the CDR3 reads TGTGCCACCAGTCACGAGCAGTACTTC. As protein: CATSHEQYF.

The rearrangement links TRBV7-8 to TRBJ1-2; D might be TRBD1 (6 bases). V was clipped by 5 bases and J by 4 bases, with 17 bases between them. Germline V lookup: CDR1 SGHVS, CDR2 FQNEAQ. The CDR3 is 15 residues long. Here the CDR3 reads CASSQTGSPSYGYTF. CDR3 DNA: TGTGCCAGCAGCCAAACAGGGTCCCCTTCCTATGGCTACACCTTC.

This clonotype occurred a few times. The rearrangement links TRBV27 to TRBJ2-7; the D gene is possibly TRBD1 (5 bases). This CDR3 region has 14 residues. Germline CDR1 is MNHEY and CDR2 is SMNVEV (reference sequence). Trimming stripped 4 bases from V and 6 bases from J, with 16 bases between. The CDR3 protein is CASSSAGYSVEQYF. In nucleotides, the CDR3 is TGTGCCAGCAGTTCCGCAGGGTATTCTGTCGAGCAGTACTTC.

V gene TRBV4-3 combines with J gene TRBJ2-3; the match to TRBD1 covers 8 bases. The germline gives CDR1 LGHNA, CDR2 YSLEER. This CDR3 comprises 13 residues. V lost 6 bases to trimming and J lost 7 bases; unmatched junction nucleotides: 6. The CDR3 DNA reads as TGCGCCAGCAGTGACAGGGGAACAAATACGCAGTATTTT. It is translated as CASSDRGTNTQYF.

The V and J genes are TRBV6-1 and TRBJ2-7, with 10 nucleotides matching TRBD1. The CDR3 spans 14 residues. V lost 4 bases, J lost 0 bases, and 0 bases stayed unmatched. From germline, CDR1 is MNHNS and CDR2 SASEGT. CDR3 in amino acids: CASSGDRGSYEQYF. CDR3 nucleotide sequence: TGTGCCAGCAGTGGGGACAGGGGCTCCTACGAGCAGTACTTC.

Only a few counts were recorded for this clonotype. The chain uses TRBV4-2 and TRBJ2-1; D is uncertain. The CDR3 contains 15 residues. Germline loops: CDR1 LGHNA, CDR2 YNFKEQ. With 5 bases removed from V and 0 bases from J, the gap between germline ends came to 11 bases. In nucleotides, the CDR3 is TGTGCCAGCAGCACCCAACTGAGCTCCTACAATGAGCAGTTCTTC. Amino acids: CASSTQLSSYNEQFF.